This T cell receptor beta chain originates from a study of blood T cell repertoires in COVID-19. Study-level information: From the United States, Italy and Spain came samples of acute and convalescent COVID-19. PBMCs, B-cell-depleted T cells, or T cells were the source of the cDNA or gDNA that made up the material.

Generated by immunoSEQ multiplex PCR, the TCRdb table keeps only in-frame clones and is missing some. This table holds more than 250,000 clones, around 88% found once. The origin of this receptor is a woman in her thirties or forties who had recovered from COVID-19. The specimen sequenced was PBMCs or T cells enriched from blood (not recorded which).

The CDR3 DNA sequence: TGTGCCAGCAGGGACAGGGGATTCGCAACTAATGAAAAACTGTTTTTT. It yields the protein CASRDRGFATNEKLFF. V gene TRBV7-9 combines with J gene TRBJ1-4, with TRBD1 matching 9 bases. CDR3 length: 16 amino acids. From germline, CDR1 is SEHNR and CDR2 FQNEAQ (reference sequence). Trimming removed 6 bases from V and 0 bases from J; junction bases left unmatched: 5.